This T cell receptor beta chain stems from a study of blood T cell repertoires in COVID-19. Overall study: From the United States, Italy and Spain came samples of acute and convalescent COVID-19. From T cells, B-cell-depleted T cells, or PBMCs came the material, which was cDNA or gDNA.

This clone was detected once. This sample includes further DNA sequences coding for the same CDR3. Profiling relied on immunoSEQ multiplex PCR, and the TCRdb table lists in-frame clones only, not all of them. The sample has some 68,000 clones; 80% to 95% are singletons. While infection was still active, Seattle patients were enrolled and then followed longitudinally. CDR1 and CDR2 (germline): SGHRS, YFSETQ. This CDR3 is 14 amino acids long. Trimming took off 3 bases at V and 1 base at J, with 10 bases between the two ends. The sequence was collected from a man in his fifties or sixties with COVID-19, enrolled during active disease. The J gene is TRBJ1-1, the V gene TRBV5-1; weak D call: TRBD1 (6 bases). What was sequenced was peripheral blood. The CDR3: CASSSQGQNTEAFF. The CDR3, as DNA: TGCGCCAGCAGCTCGCAGGGACAGAACACTGAAGCTTTCTTT.